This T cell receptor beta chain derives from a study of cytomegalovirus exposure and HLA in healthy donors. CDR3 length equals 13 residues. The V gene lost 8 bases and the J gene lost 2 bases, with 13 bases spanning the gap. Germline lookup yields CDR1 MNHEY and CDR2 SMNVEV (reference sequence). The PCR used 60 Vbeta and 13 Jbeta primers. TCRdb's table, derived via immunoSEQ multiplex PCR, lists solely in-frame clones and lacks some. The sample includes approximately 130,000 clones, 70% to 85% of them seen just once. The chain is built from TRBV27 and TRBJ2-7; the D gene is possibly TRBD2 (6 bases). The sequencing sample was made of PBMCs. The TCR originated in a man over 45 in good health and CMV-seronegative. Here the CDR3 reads CASGTGVTYEQYF. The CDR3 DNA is TGTGCCAGCGGTACGGGGGTCACCTACGAGCAGTACTTC.